Following are 11 T cell receptor beta chains from one sample sequenced in a study of blood T cell repertoires in COVID-19. The repertoire was sequenced with immunoSEQ multiplex PCR; TCRdb's copy has only in-frame clones and lacks some. Among tens of thousands of clones listed, roughly 80% were seen once. Material for sequencing was peripheral blood. The receptors stem from a man between 70 and 80 years old with COVID-19, enrolled during active disease.

A few counts support this clone. This sequence joins TRBV30 and TRBJ2-7; D is perhaps TRBD1 (6 bases). The ends were cut back, 3 bases at V and 8 bases at J, with 14 bases in the middle. The CDR3 sequence is 12 residues long. The germline CDR1 and CDR2 sequences are GTSNPN and SVGIG (reference sequence). CDR3 region: CAWRGLQGKQYF. Here the CDR3 DNA reads TGTGCCTGGAGGGGATTACAGGGCAAGCAGTACTTC.

This chain links TRBV24-1 with TRBJ2-2, with D tentatively TRBD2 (6 bases). This CDR3 comprises 13 residues. The ends were cut back, 10 bases at V and 1 base at J, with 9 bases in the middle. Germline V CDR1 and CDR2: KGHDR, SFDVKD. The CDR3 DNA sequence: TGTGCCACGAGGAGGGGGAACACCGGGGAGCTGTTTTTT. This gives the protein CATRRGNTGELFF.

J is TRBJ2-5 and V is TRBV10-3; 10 bases line up with TRBD1. The CDR3 spans 18 residues. V was pared by 4 bases and J by 4 bases, with 15 bases of the junction left unmatched. Per germline, CDR1 ENHRY and CDR2 SYGVKD. This CDR3 is CAISGSTTGGASGETQYF. The CDR3 bases are TGTGCCATCAGTGGATCTACGACAGGGGGCGCATCAGGAGAGACCCAGTACTTC.

This clone was counted between two and nine times. V usage is TRBV7-6 and J usage is TRBJ2-7; 10 bases map to TRBD2. CDR1 SGHVS and CDR2 FNYEAQ come from the germline V gene. After removal of 5 bases from V and 1 base from J, the junction contained 8 bases not matched to a gene. The CDR3 runs 16 residues. CDR3: CASSQLAGEGSYEQYF. The CDR3 DNA is TGTGCCAGCAGCCAGCTAGCGGGAGAGGGTTCCTACGAGCAGTACTTC.

This chain links TRBV20-1 with TRBJ2-7; 8 positions agree with TRBD1. Germline values: CDR1 DFQATT, CDR2 SNEGSKA (reference sequence). CDR3 length: 15 amino acids. The ends lost 3 bases at V and 5 bases at J; junction bases unmatched: 12. The CDR3 DNA reads as TGCAGTGCTAGTGACCGACAGGGGAGTATCGACGAGCAGTACTTC. This translates into CSASDRQGSIDEQYF.

This clone was recorded only once. The rearrangement links TRBV5-1 to TRBJ2-2; a possible D gene is TRBD2 (5 bases). The V gene's germline CDR1 is SGHRS and CDR2 YFSETQ. The V end was cut by 1 base, the J end by 4 bases, with 11 bases between. The CDR3 extends over 15 amino acids. The CDR3 region is CASSLSDYSTGELFF. DNA of the CDR3: TGCGCCAGCAGCTTGTCCGACTATAGCACCGGGGAGCTGTTTTTT.

V is TRBV28 and J is TRBJ2-5; TRBD1 aligns across 8 bases. The CDR3 spans 15 residues. Trimming took 7 bases from V and 6 from J; bases not matched to a gene: 13. CDR1 is MDHEN and CDR2 is SYDVKM in the germline V gene. The CDR3 bases are TGTGCCAGCATGAGGGGGCAGGGGGCATGGAAGACCCAGTACTTC. It is translated as CASMRGQGAWKTQYF. Together with reference TRBV28 and TRBJ2-5, the CDR3 gives the full variable domain: DVKVTQSSRYLVKRTGEKVFLECVQDMDHENMFWYRQDPGLGLRLIYFSYDVKMKEKGDIPEGYSVSREKKERFSLILESASTNQTSMYLCASMRGQGAWKTQYFGPGTRLLVL.

The genes are TRBV5-1 and TRBJ1-3; perhaps TRBD1 as D (6 bases). V lost 5 bases, J lost 2 bases, and 11 bases lay in between. Germline CDR1 and CDR2: SGHRS and YFSETQ. The CDR3 runs 14 residues. CDR3 loop: CASSLQGAGNTIYF. As DNA, the CDR3 is TGCGCCAGCAGTTTACAGGGTGCTGGAAACACCATATATTTT. Filled out from reference TRBV5-1 and TRBJ1-3, the complete variable domain reads KAGVTQTPRYLIKTRGQQVTLSCSPISGHRSVSWYQQTPGQGLQFLFEYFSETQRNKGNFPGRFSGRQFSNSRSEMNVSTLELGDSALYLCASSLQGAGNTIYFGEGSWLTVV.

J is TRBJ1-5 and V is TRBV7-2; D perhaps matches TRBD1 (6 bases). With 1 base removed from V and 6 bases from J, the gap between germline ends came to 10 bases. Germline V gene lookup returns CDR1 SGHTA and CDR2 FQGNSA. This CDR3 spans 14 amino acids. CDR3 residues: CASSLGQAGQPQHF. CDR3 coding DNA: TGTGCCAGCAGCTTAGGACAGGCCGGTCAGCCCCAGCATTTT.

This clone was counted only a few times. This chain uses TRBV5-4 with TRBJ2-2; D gene uncertain. V lost 4 bases, J lost 5 bases, and 18 bases lay in between. The CDR3 extends over 16 amino acids. Germline loops: CDR1 SGHNT, CDR2 YYREEE (reference sequence). In nucleotides, the CDR3 is TGTGCCAGCAGCACCCCCTTTCCGGTGAATACCGGGGAGCTGTTTTTT. Amino acid sequence: CASSTPFPVNTGELFF.

The chain combines TRBV4-1 with TRBJ1-5; D unclear. This CDR3 is built from 14 residues. Germline CDR1 reads MGHRA; CDR2 reads YSYEKL. The V gene lost 0 bases and the J gene lost 1 base, with 4 bases spanning the gap. Written as DNA, the CDR3 is TGCGCCAGCAGCCAAGAACTGAGCAATCAGCCCCAGCATTTT. Protein sequence: CASSQELSNQPQHF.